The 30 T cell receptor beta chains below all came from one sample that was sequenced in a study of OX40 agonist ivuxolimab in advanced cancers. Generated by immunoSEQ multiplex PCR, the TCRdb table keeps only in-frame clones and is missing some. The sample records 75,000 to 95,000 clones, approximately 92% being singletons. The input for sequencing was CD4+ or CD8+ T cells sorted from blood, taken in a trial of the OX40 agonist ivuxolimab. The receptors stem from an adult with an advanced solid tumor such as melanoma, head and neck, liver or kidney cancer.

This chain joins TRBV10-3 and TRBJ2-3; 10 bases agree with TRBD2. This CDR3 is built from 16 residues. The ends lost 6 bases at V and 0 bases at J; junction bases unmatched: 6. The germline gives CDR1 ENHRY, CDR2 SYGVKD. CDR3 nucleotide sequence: TGTGCCATCAGAGCCGGACTAGCGGCTAGCACAGATACGCAGTATTTT. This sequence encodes CAIRAGLAASTDTQYF.

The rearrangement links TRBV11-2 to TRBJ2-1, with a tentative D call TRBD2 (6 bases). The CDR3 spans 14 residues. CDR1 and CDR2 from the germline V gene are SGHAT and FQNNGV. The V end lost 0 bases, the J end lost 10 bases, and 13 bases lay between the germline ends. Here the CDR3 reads CASSLDRLVGEQFF. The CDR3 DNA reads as TGTGCCAGCAGCTTAGATCGACTAGTGGGAGAGCAGTTCTTC.

CDR3 nucleotides: TGTGCCAGCAGCCCCTTAGCGGGAGCAGGAGATACGCAGTATTTT. Translating it yields CASSPLAGAGDTQYF. The chain links TRBV4-2 to TRBJ2-3; 9 bases fit TRBD2. Germline lookup yields CDR1 LGHNA and CDR2 YNFKEQ. Unmatched junction bases numbered 7, after V lost 4 bases and J lost 5 bases. The CDR3 has 15 residues.

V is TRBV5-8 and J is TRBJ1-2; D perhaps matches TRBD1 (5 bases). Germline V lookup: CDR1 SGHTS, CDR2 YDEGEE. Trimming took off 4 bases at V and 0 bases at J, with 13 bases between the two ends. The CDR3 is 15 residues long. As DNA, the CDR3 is TGTGCCAGCAGCCTCGGTGGGACTTCTAACTATGGCTACACCTTC. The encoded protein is CASSLGGTSNYGYTF.

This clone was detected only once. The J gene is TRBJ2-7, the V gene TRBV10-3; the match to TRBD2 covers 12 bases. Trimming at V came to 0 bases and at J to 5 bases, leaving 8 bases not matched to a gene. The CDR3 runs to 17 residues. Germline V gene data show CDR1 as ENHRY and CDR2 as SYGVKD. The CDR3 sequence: CAISESASGRAVHEQYF. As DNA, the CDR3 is TGTGCCATCAGTGAGTCAGCTAGCGGGAGGGCCGTCCACGAGCAGTACTTC.

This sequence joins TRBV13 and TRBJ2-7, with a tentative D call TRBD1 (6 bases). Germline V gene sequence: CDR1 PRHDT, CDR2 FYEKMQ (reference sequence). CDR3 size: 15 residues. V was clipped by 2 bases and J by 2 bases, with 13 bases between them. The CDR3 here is CASSLRGGKTYEQYF. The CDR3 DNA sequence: TGTGCCAGCAGCTTAAGAGGGGGAAAGACCTACGAGCAGTACTTC.

The CDR3 loop is CASSPYGPKGGDTQYF. Written as DNA, the CDR3 is TGCGCCAGCAGCCCCTACGGACCCAAAGGTGGAGATACGCAGTATTTT. The V call is TRBV4-1, the J call TRBJ2-3; D remains unclear. Trimming removed 4 bases at V and 5 bases at J, with 19 bases between. This CDR3 region has 16 residues. Germline V gives CDR1 MGHRA, CDR2 YSYEKL.

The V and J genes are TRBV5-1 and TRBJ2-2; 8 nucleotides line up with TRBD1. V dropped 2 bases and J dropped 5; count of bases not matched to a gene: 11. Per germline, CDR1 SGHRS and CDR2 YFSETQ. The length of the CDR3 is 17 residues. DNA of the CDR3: TGCGCCAGCAGCTTACTCCCGGGACAGGCCGGGACCGGGGAGCTGTTTTTT. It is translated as CASSLLPGQAGTGELFF.

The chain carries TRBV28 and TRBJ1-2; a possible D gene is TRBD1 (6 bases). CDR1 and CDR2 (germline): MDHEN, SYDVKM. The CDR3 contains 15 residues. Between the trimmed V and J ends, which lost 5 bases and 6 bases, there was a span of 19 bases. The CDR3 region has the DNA TGTGCCAGCAGTATATCAACAGGGTTTTCTCATGGCTACACCTTC. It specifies CASSISTGFSHGYTF.

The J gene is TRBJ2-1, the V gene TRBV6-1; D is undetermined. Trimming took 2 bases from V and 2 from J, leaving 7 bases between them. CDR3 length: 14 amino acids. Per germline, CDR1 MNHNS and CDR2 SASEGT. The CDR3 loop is CASSESITYNEQFF. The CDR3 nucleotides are TGTGCCAGCAGTGAATCAATCACCTACAATGAGCAGTTCTTC.

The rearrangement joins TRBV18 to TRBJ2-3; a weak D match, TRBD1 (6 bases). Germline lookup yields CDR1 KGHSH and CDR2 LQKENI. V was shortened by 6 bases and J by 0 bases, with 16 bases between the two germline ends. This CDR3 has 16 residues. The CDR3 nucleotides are TGTGCCAGCTCTCGAAGGACAGATTCTAGCACAGATACGCAGTATTTT. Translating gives CASSRRTDSSTDTQYF.

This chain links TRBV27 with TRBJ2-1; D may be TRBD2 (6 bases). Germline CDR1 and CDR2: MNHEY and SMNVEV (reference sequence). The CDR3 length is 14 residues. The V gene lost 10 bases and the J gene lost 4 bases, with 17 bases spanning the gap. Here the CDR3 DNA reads TGTGCCATCAAAGACCGGGACTCATACAATGAGCAGTTCTTC. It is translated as CAIKDRDSYNEQFF.

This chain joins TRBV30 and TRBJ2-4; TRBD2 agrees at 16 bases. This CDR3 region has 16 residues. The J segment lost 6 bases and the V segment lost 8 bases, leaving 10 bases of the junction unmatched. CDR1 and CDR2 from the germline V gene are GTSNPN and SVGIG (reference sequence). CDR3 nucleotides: TGTGCCCGGAAGGGACTAGCGGGAGGGCCTAGAAACATTCAGTACTTC. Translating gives CARKGLAGGPRNIQYF.

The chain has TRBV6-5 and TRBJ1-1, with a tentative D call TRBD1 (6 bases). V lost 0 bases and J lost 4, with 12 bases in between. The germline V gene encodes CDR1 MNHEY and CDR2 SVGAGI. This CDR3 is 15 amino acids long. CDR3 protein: CASSYSGAWGTEAFF. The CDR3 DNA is TGTGCCAGCAGTTACTCGGGGGCGTGGGGCACTGAAGCTTTCTTT.

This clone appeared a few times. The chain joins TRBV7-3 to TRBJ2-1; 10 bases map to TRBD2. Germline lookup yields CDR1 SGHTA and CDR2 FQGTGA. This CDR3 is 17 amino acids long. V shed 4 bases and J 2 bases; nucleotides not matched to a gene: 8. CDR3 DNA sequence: TGTGCCAGCAGCTCGGCCGCTACTAGCGGGGCCTACAATGAGCAGTTCTTC. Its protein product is CASSSAATSGAYNEQFF. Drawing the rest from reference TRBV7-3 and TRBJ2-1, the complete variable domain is GAGVSQTPSNKVTEKGKYVELRCDPISGHTALYWYRQSLGQGPEFLIYFQGTGAADDSGLPNDRFFAVRPEGSVSTLKIQRTERGDSAVYLCASSSAATSGAYNEQFFGPGTRLTVL.

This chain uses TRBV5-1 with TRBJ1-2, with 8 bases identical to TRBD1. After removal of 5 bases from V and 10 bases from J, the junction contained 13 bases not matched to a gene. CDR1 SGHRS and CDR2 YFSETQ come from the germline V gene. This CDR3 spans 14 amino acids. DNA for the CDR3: TGCGCCAGCAGGCTCGCTTTGGGACAGGACGCCTACACCTTC. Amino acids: CASRLALGQDAYTF. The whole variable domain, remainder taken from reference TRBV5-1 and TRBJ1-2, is KAGVTQTPRYLIKTRGQQVTLSCSPISGHRSVSWYQQTPGQGLQFLFEYFSETQRNKGNFPGRFSGRQFSNSRSEMNVSTLELGDSALYLCASRLALGQDAYTFGSGTRLTVV.

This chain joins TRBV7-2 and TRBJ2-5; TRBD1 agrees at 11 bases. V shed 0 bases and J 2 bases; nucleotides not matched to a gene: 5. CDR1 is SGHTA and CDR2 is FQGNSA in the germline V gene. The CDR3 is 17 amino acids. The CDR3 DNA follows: TGTGCCAGCAGCTTAGCGGGGACAGGGGGTTTTCAAGAGACCCAGTACTTC. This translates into CASSLAGTGGFQETQYF.

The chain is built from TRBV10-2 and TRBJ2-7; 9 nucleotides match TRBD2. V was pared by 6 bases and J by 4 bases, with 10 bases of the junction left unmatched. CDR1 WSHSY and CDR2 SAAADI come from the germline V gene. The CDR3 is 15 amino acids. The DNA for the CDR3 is TGCGCCAGCAGGGATTCTAGCGGGACCCTGTACGAGCAGTACTTC. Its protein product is CASRDSSGTLYEQYF.

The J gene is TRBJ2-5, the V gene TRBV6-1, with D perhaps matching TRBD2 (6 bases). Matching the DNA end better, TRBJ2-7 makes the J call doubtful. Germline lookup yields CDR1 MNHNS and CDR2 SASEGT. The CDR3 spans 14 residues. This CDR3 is CASSAGRERLEQYF. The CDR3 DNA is TGTGCCAGCAGTGCGGGGCGGGAACGCCTCGAGCAGTACTTC.

The CDR3 region is CAISEQQEGNTIYF. In nucleotides, the CDR3 is TGTGCCATCAGTGAGCAACAGGAAGGAAACACCATATATTTT. The chain employs TRBV10-3 and TRBJ1-3, with a weak D call TRBD1 (5 bases). CDR1 ENHRY and CDR2 SYGVKD come from the germline V gene. The CDR3 is 14 residues long. Trimming shortened V by 2 bases and J by 4 bases, and 9 bases separated the two germline ends.

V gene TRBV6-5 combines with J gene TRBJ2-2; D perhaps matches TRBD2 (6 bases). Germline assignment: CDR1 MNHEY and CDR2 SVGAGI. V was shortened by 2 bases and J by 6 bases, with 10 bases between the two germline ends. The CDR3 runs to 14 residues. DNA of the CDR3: TGTGCCAGCAGTTACGACGGGAGCCCCGGGGAGCTGTTTTTT. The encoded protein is CASSYDGSPGELFF.

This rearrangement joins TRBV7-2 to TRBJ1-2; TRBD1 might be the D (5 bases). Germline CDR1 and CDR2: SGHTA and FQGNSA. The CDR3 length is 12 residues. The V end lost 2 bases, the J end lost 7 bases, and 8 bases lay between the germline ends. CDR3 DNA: TGTGCCAGCAGCTTACCAGGGCTTGGCTACACCTTC. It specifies CASSLPGLGYTF.

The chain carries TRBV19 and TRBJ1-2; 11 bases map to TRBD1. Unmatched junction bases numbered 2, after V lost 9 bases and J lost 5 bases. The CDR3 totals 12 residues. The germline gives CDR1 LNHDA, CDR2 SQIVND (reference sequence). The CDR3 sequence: CASGQGAYGYTF. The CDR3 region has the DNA TGTGCCAGCGGACAGGGGGCGTATGGCTACACCTTC.

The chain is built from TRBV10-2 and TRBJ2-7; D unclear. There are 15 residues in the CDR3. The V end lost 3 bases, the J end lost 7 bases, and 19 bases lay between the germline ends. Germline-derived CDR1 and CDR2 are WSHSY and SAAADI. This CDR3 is CASSDPFGPHLEQYF. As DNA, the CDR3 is TGCGCCAGCAGTGACCCATTTGGTCCTCACCTTGAGCAGTACTTC.

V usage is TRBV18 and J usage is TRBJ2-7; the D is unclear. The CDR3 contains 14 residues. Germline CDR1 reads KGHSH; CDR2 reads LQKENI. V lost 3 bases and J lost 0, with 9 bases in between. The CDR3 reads CASSPGGNSYEQYF. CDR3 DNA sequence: TGTGCCAGCTCACCGGGTGGGAACTCCTACGAGCAGTACTTC. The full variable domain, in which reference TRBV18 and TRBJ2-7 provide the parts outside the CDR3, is NAGVMQNPRHLVRRRGQEARLRCSPMKGHSHVYWYRQLPEEGLKFMVYLQKENIIDESGMPKERFSAEFPKEGPSILRIQQVVRGDSAAYFCASSPGGNSYEQYFGPGTRLTVT.

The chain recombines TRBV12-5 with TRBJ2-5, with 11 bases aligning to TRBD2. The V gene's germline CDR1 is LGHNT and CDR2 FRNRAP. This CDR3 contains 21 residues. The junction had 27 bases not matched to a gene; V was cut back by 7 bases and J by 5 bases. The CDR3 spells CASAPGTRGGLAGGWEETQYF. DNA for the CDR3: TGTGCTAGTGCGCCAGGGACTCGGGGCGGCCTAGCGGGAGGTTGGGAGGAGACCCAGTACTTC.

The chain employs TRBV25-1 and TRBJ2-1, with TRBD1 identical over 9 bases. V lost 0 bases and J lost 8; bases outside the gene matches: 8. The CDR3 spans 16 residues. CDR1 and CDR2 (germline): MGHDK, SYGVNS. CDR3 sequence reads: CASSEYGTGRSDEQFF. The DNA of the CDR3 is TGTGCCAGCAGTGAATACGGGACAGGGCGTAGCGATGAGCAGTTCTTC. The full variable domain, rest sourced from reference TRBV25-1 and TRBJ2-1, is EADIYQTPRYLVIGTGKKITLECSQTMGHDKMYWYQQDPGMELHLIHYSYGVNSTEKGDLSSESTVSRIRTEHFPLTLESARPSHTSQYLCASSEYGTGRSDEQFFGPGTRLTVL.

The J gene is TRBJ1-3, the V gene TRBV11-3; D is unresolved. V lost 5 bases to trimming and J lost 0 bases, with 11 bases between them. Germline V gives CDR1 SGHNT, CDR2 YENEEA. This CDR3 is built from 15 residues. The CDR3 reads CASSLGALSGNTIYF. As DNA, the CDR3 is TGTGCCAGCAGCCTCGGAGCACTCTCTGGAAACACCATATATTTT.

CDR3 sequence: CAGKPGGGETQYF. In DNA, the CDR3 is TGTGCCGGAAAACCTGGGGGGGGTGAGACCCAGTACTTC. The gene calls are TRBV6-6 and TRBJ2-5; 7 bases map to TRBD2. V lost 11 bases to trimming and J lost 5 bases; unmatched junction nucleotides: 11. This CDR3 comprises 13 residues. The V gene's germline CDR1 is MNHNY and CDR2 SVGAGI (reference sequence).

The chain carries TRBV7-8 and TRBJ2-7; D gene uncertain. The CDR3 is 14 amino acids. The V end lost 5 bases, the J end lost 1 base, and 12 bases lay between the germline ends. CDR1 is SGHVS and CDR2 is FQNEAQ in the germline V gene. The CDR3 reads CASSPRWVSYEQYF. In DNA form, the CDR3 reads TGTGCCAGCAGCCCCAGGTGGGTGTCCTACGAGCAGTACTTC.